This TCR beta chain originates from a study of blood T cell repertoires in COVID-19. Study overall: Samples representing acute and convalescent COVID-19 were sourced from the United States, Italy and Spain.

Individuals aged about 18 to 89 years were recruited from about two dozen US areas. Donors of Cohort 3 who recovered were those that had two negative PCRs, clearance, or symptom resolution. Trimming left V 0 bases short and J 6 bases short, with 14 bases between. The length of the CDR3 is 15 residues. From germline, CDR1 is LGHDT and CDR2 YNNKEL (reference sequence). Study processing details: Researchers report that nucleated cell counts were estimated from reference gene primer amplification. The assay was immunoSEQ multiplex PCR, and TCRdb's table has in-frame clones only and misses some. The D gene and trimming were derived from the DNA, and the V and J assignments and clone size from that table. The sample has some 200,000 clones; approximately 85% are singletons.

The sequence came from a man aged 40-49 years who had recovered from COVID-19. Material for sequencing was PBMCs or T cells enriched from blood (not recorded which). V is TRBV3-1 (or the pseudogene TRBV3-2) and J is TRBJ1-1, with D possibly matching TRBD1 (5 bases). CDR3 sequence reads: CASSQDVGREAEAFF. The DNA for the CDR3 is TGTGCCAGCAGCCAAGATGTAGGCAGGGAAGCTGAAGCTTTCTTT.